Given below is one T cell receptor beta chain in context. This record belongs to a study of TIL therapy for anti-PD-1-resistant metastatic lung cancer. Sequencing used immunoSEQ v3. Only in-frame clones appear in the TCRdb table, and some are missing; sequencing was by immunoSEQ multiplex PCR. The data hold 30,000 to 45,000 clones, with around 79% observed a single time. Stated time point: pre-treatment sample, taken before nivolumab and TIL therapy. The clonotype comes from a person aged 25-79 years with non-small cell lung cancer. This sample comprised blood, obtained at baseline.

The CDR3 reads CASSRDFNYGYTF. The CDR3 DNA follows: TGTGCCAGCAGTAGAGATTTTAACTATGGCTACACCTTC. The chain recombines TRBV28 with TRBJ1-2; D is unresolved. Per germline, CDR1 MDHEN and CDR2 SYDVKM. V was cut by 5 bases and J by 1 base, with 8 bases left in between. The CDR3 consists of 13 residues.